This TCR beta chain derives from a study of OX40 agonist ivuxolimab in advanced cancers. Study-wide context: Patients achieving partial responses numbered three: one hepatocellular carcinoma case and two cutaneous melanoma cases.

This CDR3 has 15 amino acids. V was trimmed by 5 bases and J by 0 bases, leaving 11 bases between them. Germline CDR1 SGHTA, CDR2 FQGNSA. Profiled with immunoSEQ multiplex PCR; TCRdb holds only in-frame clones, not every one. The profile shows tens of thousands of clones, roughly 80% of them singletons. The chain uses TRBV7-2 and TRBJ2-4, with D maybe TRBD1 (6 bases). The material sequenced was CD4+ or CD8+ T cells sorted from blood, taken in a trial of the OX40 agonist ivuxolimab. The source of this sequence is an adult with an advanced solid tumor such as melanoma, head and neck, liver or kidney cancer. The CDR3 DNA is TGTGCCAGCAGCCCGATAGGGGGAGCCAAAAACATTCAGTACTTC. The encoded protein is CASSPIGGAKNIQYF.